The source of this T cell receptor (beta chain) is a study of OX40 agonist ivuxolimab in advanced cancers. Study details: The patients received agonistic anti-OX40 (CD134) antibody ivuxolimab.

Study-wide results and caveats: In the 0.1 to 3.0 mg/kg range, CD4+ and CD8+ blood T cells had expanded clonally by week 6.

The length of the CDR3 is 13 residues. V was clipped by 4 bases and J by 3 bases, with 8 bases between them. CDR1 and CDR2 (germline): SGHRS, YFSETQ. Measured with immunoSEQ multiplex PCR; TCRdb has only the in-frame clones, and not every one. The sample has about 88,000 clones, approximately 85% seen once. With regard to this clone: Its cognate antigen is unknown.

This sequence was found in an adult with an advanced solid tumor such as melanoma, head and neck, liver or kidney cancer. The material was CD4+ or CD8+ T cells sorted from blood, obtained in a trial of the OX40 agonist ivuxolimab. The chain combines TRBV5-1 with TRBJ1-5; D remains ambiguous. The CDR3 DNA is TGCGCCAGCAGCCTGGGGATCAATCAGCCCCAGCATTTT. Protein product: CASSLGINQPQHF.